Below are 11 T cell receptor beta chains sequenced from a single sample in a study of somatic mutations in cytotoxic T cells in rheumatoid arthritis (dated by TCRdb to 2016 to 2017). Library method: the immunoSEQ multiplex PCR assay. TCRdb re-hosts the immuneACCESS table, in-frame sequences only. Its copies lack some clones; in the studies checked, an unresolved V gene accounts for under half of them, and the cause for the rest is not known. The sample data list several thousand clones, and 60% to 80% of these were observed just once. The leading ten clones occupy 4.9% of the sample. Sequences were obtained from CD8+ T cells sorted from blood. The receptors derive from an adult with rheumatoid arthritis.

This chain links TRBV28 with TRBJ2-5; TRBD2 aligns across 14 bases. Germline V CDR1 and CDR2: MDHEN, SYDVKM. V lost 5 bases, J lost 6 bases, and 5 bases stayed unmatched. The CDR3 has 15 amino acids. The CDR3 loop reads CASSGTSGSKKTQYF. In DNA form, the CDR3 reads TGTGCCAGCAGTGGGACTAGCGGGAGTAAAAAGACCCAGTACTTC.

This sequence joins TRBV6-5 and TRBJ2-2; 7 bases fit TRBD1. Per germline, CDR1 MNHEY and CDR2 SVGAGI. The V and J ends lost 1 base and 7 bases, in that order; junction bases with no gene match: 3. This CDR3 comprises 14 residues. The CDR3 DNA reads TGTGCCAGCAGTTACTTTGACAGGGTCGGGGAGCTGTTTTTT. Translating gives CASSYFDRVGELFF.

The chain's CDR3 is CASSKLAGVQDEQFF. CDR3 nucleotide sequence: TGTGCCAGCAGCAAACTAGCGGGAGTTCAGGATGAGCAGTTCTTC. The V and J genes are TRBV11-2 and TRBJ2-1, with 11 bases lining up with TRBD2. With 5 bases clipped from V and 8 bases from J, the junction kept 8 bases outside the gene matches. Germline V gene data show CDR1 as SGHAT and CDR2 as FQNNGV. The CDR3 spans 15 residues.

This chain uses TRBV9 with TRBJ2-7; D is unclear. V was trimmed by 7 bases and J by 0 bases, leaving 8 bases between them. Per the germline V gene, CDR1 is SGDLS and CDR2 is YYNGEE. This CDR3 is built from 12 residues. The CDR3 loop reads CASRTSSYEQYV. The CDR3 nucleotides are TGTGCCAGCCGGACGAGCTCCTACGAGCAGTACGTC.

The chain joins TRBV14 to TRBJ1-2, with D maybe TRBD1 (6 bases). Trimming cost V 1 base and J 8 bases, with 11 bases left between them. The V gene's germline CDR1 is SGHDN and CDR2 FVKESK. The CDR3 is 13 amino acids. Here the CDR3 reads CASSQGVQGGYTF. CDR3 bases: TGTGCCAGCAGCCAAGGGGTACAGGGAGGCTACACCTTC.

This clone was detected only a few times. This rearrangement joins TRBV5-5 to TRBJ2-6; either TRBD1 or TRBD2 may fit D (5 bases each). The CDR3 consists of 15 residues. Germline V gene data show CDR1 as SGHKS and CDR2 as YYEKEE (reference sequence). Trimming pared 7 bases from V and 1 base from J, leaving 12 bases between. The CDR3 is CASRDLTSGANVLTF. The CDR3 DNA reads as TGTGCCAGCCGGGACCTCACGTCTGGGGCCAACGTCCTGACTTTC. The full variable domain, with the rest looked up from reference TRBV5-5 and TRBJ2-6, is DAGVTQSPTHLIKTRGQQVTLRCSPISGHKSVSWYQQVLGQGPQFIFQYYEKEERGRGNFPDRFSARQFPNYSSELNVNALLLGDSALYLCASRDLTSGANVLTFGAGSRLTVL.

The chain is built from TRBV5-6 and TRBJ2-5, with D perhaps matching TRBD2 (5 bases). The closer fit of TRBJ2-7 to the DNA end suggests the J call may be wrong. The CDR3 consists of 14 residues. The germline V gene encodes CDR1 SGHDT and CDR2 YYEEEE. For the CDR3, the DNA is TGTGCCAGCAGCTTAGGTGGGAGCTCCTACGAGCAGTACTTC. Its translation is CASSLGGSSYEQYF.

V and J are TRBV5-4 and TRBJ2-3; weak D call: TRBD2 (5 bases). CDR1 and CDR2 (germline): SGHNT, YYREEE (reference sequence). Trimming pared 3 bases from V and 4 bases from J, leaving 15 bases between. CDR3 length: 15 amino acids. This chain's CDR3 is CASSSTEDYADTQYF. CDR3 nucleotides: TGTGCCAGCAGCTCGACGGAGGATTACGCAGATACGCAGTATTTT.

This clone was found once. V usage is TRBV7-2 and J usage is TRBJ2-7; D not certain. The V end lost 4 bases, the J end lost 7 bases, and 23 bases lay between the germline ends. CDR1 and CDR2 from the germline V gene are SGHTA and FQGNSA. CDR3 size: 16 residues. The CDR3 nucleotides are TGTGCCAGCAGCTCCGGACGGGTAGGCGGAACGAGGGAGCAGTACTTC. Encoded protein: CASSSGRVGGTREQYF. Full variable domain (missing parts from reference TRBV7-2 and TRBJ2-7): GAGVSQSPSNKVTEKGKDVELRCDPISGHTALYWYRQSLGQGLEFLIYFQGNSAPDKSGLPSDRFSAERTGGSVSTLTIQRTQQEDSAVYLCASSSGRVGGTREQYFGPGTRLTVT.

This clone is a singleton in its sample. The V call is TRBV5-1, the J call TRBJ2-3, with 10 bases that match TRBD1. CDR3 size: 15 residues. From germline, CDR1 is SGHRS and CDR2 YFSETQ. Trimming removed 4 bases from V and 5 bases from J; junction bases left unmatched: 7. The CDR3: CASSIPGQGQDTQYF. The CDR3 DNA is TGCGCCAGCAGCATCCCGGGACAGGGGCAAGATACGCAGTATTTT.

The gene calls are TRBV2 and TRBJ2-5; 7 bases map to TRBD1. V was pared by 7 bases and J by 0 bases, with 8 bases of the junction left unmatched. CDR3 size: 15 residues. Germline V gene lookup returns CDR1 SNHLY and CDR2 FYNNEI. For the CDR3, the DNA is TGTGCCAGCAATGGGGACAGACCTTACCAAGAGACCCAGTACTTC. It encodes CASNGDRPYQETQYF.